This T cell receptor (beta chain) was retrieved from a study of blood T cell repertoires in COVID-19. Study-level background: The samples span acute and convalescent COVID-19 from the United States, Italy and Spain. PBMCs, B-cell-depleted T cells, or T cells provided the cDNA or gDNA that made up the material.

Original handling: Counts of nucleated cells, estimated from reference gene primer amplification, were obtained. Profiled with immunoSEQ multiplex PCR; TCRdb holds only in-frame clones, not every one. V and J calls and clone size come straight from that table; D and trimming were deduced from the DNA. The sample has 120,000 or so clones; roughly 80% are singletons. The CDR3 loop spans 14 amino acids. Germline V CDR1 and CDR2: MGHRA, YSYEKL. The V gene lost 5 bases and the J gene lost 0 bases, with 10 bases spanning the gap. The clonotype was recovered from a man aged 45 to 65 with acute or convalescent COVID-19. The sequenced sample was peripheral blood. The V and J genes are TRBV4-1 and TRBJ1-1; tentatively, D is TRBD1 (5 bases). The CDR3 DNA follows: TGCGCCAGCAGCTCTCGGACATTGAACACTGAAGCTTTCTTT. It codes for CASSSRTLNTEAFF.